The 7 T cell receptor beta chains given below trace back to one sample, sequenced in a study of human T cells and chemical hapten exposure. Time point specified: patch test 2, 6 weeks after DPC sensitization. Treatment given: therapeutic diphenylcyclopropenone sensitization with weekly scalp DPC. Each CDR3 protein gets one entry after TCRdb re-called the RACE reads with MiXCR. In the table there are approximately 91,000 distinct CDR3 sequences, more than 9% of which are singletons. Sequenced material: whole blood, taken in connection with sensitization to the hapten diphenylcyclopropenone (DPC). These receptor sequences come from a man between 18 and 29 years old with alopecia areata. Some clones in this sample may be carry-over from other donors' samples.

The chain combines TRBV9 with TRBJ1-5; D remains unclear. Trimming pared 0 bases from V and 1 base from J, leaving 5 bases between. The CDR3 length is 14 residues. Per the germline V gene, CDR1 is SGDLS and CDR2 is YYNGEE. The CDR3, as DNA: TGTGCCAGCAGCGTAGGTAACAGCAATCAGCCCCAGCATTTT. Translated: CASSVGNSNQPQHF.

V is TRBV29-1 and J is TRBJ1-1, with D possibly TRBD1 on 5 matching bases. Germline assignment: CDR1 SQVTM and CDR2 ANQGSEA. Trimming shortened V by 7 bases and J by 4 bases, and 10 bases separated the two germline ends. The CDR3 extends over 11 amino acids. The CDR3 protein is CSAQGRTEAFF. The DNA of the CDR3 is TGCAGCGCGCAGGGTCGCACTGAAGCTTTCTTT.

There are a few counts of this clonotype. The rearrangement uses TRBV11-2 and TRBJ2-5; no clear D gene. This CDR3 has 14 residues. Germline CDR1 SGHAT, CDR2 FQNNGV. Trimming cost V 6 bases and J 9 bases, with 20 bases left between them. In DNA form, the CDR3 reads TGTGCCAGCAGTTCCTCCAGATCGGGCGCGGCCCAGTACTTC. Its translation is CASSSSRSGAAQYF.

This clonotype was found many times. This chain uses TRBV18 with TRBJ1-6; the D gene is possibly TRBD1 (5 bases). Germline CDR1 and CDR2: KGHSH and LQKENI. The CDR3 contains 16 residues. V lost 3 bases, J lost 6 bases, and 15 bases lay in between. In DNA form, the CDR3 reads TGTGCCAGCTCACCGGAAGGCCAGGGAAGTAATTCACCCCTCCACTTT. It yields the protein CASSPEGQGSNSPLHF.

The chain's CDR3 is CSVVGVSDGQRSSGANVLTF. The CDR3, as DNA: TGCAGCGTTGTGGGCGTAAGTGACGGACAGCGATCCTCTGGGGCCAACGTCCTGACTTTC. This chain joins TRBV29-1 and TRBJ2-6; tentatively, D is TRBD1 (6 bases). V lost 4 bases to trimming and J lost 0 bases, with 25 bases between them. CDR3 length equals 20 residues. Per the germline V gene, CDR1 is SQVTM and CDR2 is ANQGSEA.

The CDR3 nucleotides are TGTGCCAGCAGCTTGCTTACGAAACGGGCCTTCTACGAGCAGTACTTC. Its translation: CASSLLTKRAFYEQYF. The V gene is TRBV5-6, the J gene TRBJ2-7; D gene ambiguous. Trimming pared 1 base from V and 3 bases from J, leaving 17 bases between. Germline lookup yields CDR1 SGHDT and CDR2 YYEEEE. The CDR3 covers 16 residues.

Comment on this clonotype: At one of its ends the junction is not consistent with the germline gene, which may arise from a read error. The gene calls are TRBV6-6 and TRBJ2-7, with D uncertain. Germline V gene data show CDR1 as MNHNY and CDR2 as SVGAGI (reference sequence). The CDR3 consists of 12 residues. In nucleotides, the CDR3 is TGTGCCAGCAGTCTACCGGGCTACGAGCGGTACTTC. Translating gives CASSLPGYERYF.